The entry that follows covers one T cell receptor beta chain sequence. Its antigen is not identified. The source of the sample is a study of a mutant IDH1 vaccine in newly diagnosed glioma. Turning to the study itself: Treated patients, about 60% male and around 40% female, averaged approximately 40 years of age. Prior therapy was radiotherapy, temozolomide, or both; most received both.

TCRdb keeps only in-frame clones here, not all; method: immunoSEQ multiplex PCR. Altogether some 70,000 clones are present, 84% being singletons, with the ten largest covering around 12%. V lost 3 bases to trimming and J lost 3 bases; unmatched junction nucleotides: 4. CDR1 LNHNV and CDR2 YYDKDF come from the germline V gene (reference sequence). CDR3 size: 15 residues. Findings and limits, study-wide: Among all patients, vaccine-induced immune responses occurred in around 94%.

Time point given: week 35, safety follow-up. What each vaccine dose contained was 300 ug of mutant IDH1 20-mer peptide, accompanied by topical imiquimod. Eight vaccinations were given in weeks 1, 3, 5, 7, 11, 15, 19 and 23. The TCR sequence derives from a man aged 18 to 35 with glioma. The sample was PBMCs, taken from a glioma patient whose treatment included an IDH1 peptide vaccine. J is TRBJ2-1 and V is TRBV15, with TRBD2 matching 8 bases. The CDR3 region has the DNA TGTGCCACCAGCAGGACTAGCGAAAACTACAATGAGCAGTTCTTC. Residues: CATSRTSENYNEQFF.